This passage covers 22 T cell receptor beta chains from one sample sequenced in a study of T cell repertoires in cytomegalovirus infection. Via MiXCR, TCRdb re-called the reads, giving one row per CDR3 protein. The data show approximately 290,000 distinct CDR3 sequences, with 20% to 30% seen just once and around 14% held by the top ten. Sequencing was performed on PBMCs. The source is a human donor in good health (CMV status not recorded). Some clones in this sample may be carry-over from other donors' samples.

V is TRBV20-1 and J is TRBJ1-5; no clear D gene. This CDR3 spans 13 amino acids. In germline, CDR1 is DFQATT, CDR2 SNEGSKA (reference sequence). V was trimmed by 5 bases and J by 5 bases, leaving 13 bases between them. CDR3 DNA sequence: TGCAGTGCTGGGAAGGGAATCGATCAGCCCCAGCATTTT. It translates to CSAGKGIDQPQHF.

J is TRBJ1-3 and V is TRBV10-3; D might be TRBD1 (6 bases). Trimming stripped 7 bases from V and 1 base from J, with 11 bases between. CDR3 length equals 14 residues. The germline gives CDR1 ENHRY, CDR2 SYGVKD. CDR3 loop: CAIKTGGSGNTIYF. For the CDR3, the DNA is TGTGCCATCAAGACAGGTGGTTCTGGAAACACCATATATTTT.

V is TRBV7-6 and J is TRBJ2-7; D possibly uses TRBD1 or TRBD2 (5 bases each). The CDR3 sequence is 15 residues long. Germline-derived CDR1 and CDR2 are SGHVS and FNYEAQ. The germline V and J ends were trimmed by 5 bases and 0 bases, with 14 bases remaining between them. The DNA of the CDR3 is TGTGCCAGCAGCCCTGTAGGGACGGCCTCCTACGAGCAGTACTTC. Protein: CASSPVGTASYEQYF.

This clonotype was found many times. CDR3 coding DNA: TGTGCCAGCAGTTTGTCCGGGATCCGGAATGAAAAACTGTTTTTT. Amino acids: CASSLSGIRNEKLFF. This chain connects TRBV28 to TRBJ1-4; D remains ambiguous. The CDR3 extends over 15 amino acids. V lost 3 bases and J 5 bases, leaving 13 bases between the germline ends. Germline V gene sequence: CDR1 MDHEN, CDR2 SYDVKM.

This clonotype has a handful of counts. V and J are TRBV7-2 and TRBJ2-1; 15 positions match TRBD2. Per the germline V gene, CDR1 is SGHTA and CDR2 is FQGNSA. Trimming at V came to 5 bases and at J to 7 bases, leaving 3 bases not matched to a gene. The CDR3 is made up of 15 amino acids. DNA for the CDR3: TGTGCCAGCAGCACGGGGACTAGCGGGGGGAATGAGCAGTTCTTC. Amino acids: CASSTGTSGGNEQFF.

In this sample, this clonotype turned up once. This CDR3 is CASSLGGGYFLPQHF. The DNA for the CDR3 is TGTGCCAGCAGCTTAGGGGGTGGGTATTTTCTGCCCCAGCATTTT. The V call is TRBV7-2, the J call TRBJ1-5; D unclear. The length of the CDR3 is 15 residues. V lost 1 base to trimming and J lost 9 bases, with 16 bases between them. Germline V gene data show CDR1 as SGHTA and CDR2 as FQGNSA.

In its sample, this clonotype was seen a few times. The chain recombines TRBV14 with TRBJ2-1; TRBD2 aligns across 7 bases. V shed 1 base, J shed 16 bases, and the junction held 16 bases outside the gene matches. This CDR3 region has 15 residues. Looked up from germline, CDR1 is SGHDN and CDR2 is FVKESK. In DNA form, the CDR3 reads TGTGCCAGCAGCCAAGGCAGACTTGTGGCGGGGGACGGTTTCTTC. It is translated as CASSQGRLVAGDGFF.

V is TRBV18 and J is TRBJ1-2; a weak D match, TRBD1 (6 bases). V shed 6 bases and J shed 8 bases, with 16 bases lying between them. From germline, CDR1 is KGHSH and CDR2 LQKENI. The length of the CDR3 is 13 residues. In nucleotides, the CDR3 is TGTGCCAGCTCCCCCATTCACAGGGCGGGCTACACCTTC. As protein: CASSPIHRAGYTF.

The J gene is TRBJ1-1, the V gene TRBV7-2; D not resolved. The germline CDR1 and CDR2 sequences are SGHTA and FQGNSA. Trimming took 8 bases from V and 6 from J, leaving 13 bases between them. The CDR3 loop spans 12 amino acids. CDR3 bases: TGTGCCAGCGGCCCTTTTGGGCCTGAAGCTTTCTTT. Encoded protein: CASGPFGPEAFF.

The CDR3 DNA reads TGTGCCAGCAGTTTTCCACGCGGGGGGGGGAGCACTGAAGCTTTCTTT. Amino acid sequence: CASSFPRGGGSTEAFF. This sequence joins TRBV28 and TRBJ1-1; tentatively, D is TRBD1 (5 bases). CDR3 length: 16 amino acids. CDR1 and CDR2 (germline): MDHEN, SYDVKM. V was trimmed by 3 bases and J by 4 bases, leaving 18 bases between them.

This chain joins TRBV7-9 and TRBJ2-7; the D gene is possibly TRBD1 (5 bases). This CDR3 has 15 residues. V shed 4 bases and J shed 4 bases, with 17 bases lying between them. Germline V gives CDR1 SEHNR, CDR2 FQNEAQ (reference sequence). CDR3 nucleotides: TGTGCCAGCAGCTCCAGCTGGCAGGGAACGTACGAGCAGTACTTC. Encoded protein: CASSSSWQGTYEQYF.

The V gene is TRBV5-1, the J gene TRBJ2-7; 11 bases line up with TRBD2. CDR1 is SGHRS and CDR2 is YFSETQ in the germline V gene. Unmatched junction bases numbered 7, after V lost 0 bases and J lost 2 bases. The CDR3 has 17 residues. The CDR3, as DNA: TGCGCCAGCAGCTTGGAAGTCTTAGCGGGAGGGCCCTACGAGCAGTACTTC. It specifies CASSLEVLAGGPYEQYF.

This clonotype was seen many times. The chain combines TRBV7-8 with TRBJ2-2; the D gene is possibly TRBD2 (5 bases). The CDR3 runs to 13 residues. Trimming left V 7 bases short and J 5 bases short, with 11 bases between. Germline CDR1 reads SGHVS; CDR2 reads FQNEAQ. The CDR3 DNA reads TGTGCCAGCACCGGGGTGGTGACCGGGGAGCTGTTTTTT. The encoded protein is CASTGVVTGELFF.

This clonotype occurred many times. J is TRBJ1-1 and V is TRBV7-2; D call uncertain. The ends were cut back, 5 bases at V and 1 base at J, with 8 bases in the middle. This CDR3 region has 13 residues. Germline CDR1 SGHTA, CDR2 FQGNSA. The CDR3 here is CASSQITNTEAFF. The CDR3 DNA sequence: TGTGCCAGCAGCCAGATTACGAACACTGAAGCTTTCTTT.

Ten or more counts support this clonotype. The chain is built from TRBV7-2 and TRBJ1-1; unclear D gene. Germline V CDR1 and CDR2: SGHTA, FQGNSA. The CDR3 has 13 residues. V was clipped by 1 base and J by 1 base, with 4 bases between them. The DNA of the CDR3 is TGTGCCAGCAGCTTAGAACGGAACACTGAAGCTTTCTTT. Amino acid sequence: CASSLERNTEAFF.

In its sample, this clonotype was seen a few times. DNA of the CDR3: TGTGCCAGCAGCCTAGGACTAGCGCACAACCAAGAGACCCAGTACTTC. Translated: CASSLGLAHNQETQYF. V and J are TRBV5-4 and TRBJ2-5, with TRBD2 matching 9 bases. The CDR3 runs to 16 residues. V lost 4 bases, J lost 0 bases, and 7 bases stayed unmatched. The germline V gene has CDR1 SGHNT and CDR2 YYREEE (reference sequence).

The V and J genes are TRBV12-3 or TRBV12-4 and TRBJ2-7; TRBD2 agrees at 9 bases. The CDR3 is 15 amino acids. V lost 1 base and J lost 6; bases outside the gene matches: 7. The CDR3 region is CASSLVGGRGFEQYF. The CDR3 DNA sequence: TGTGCCAGCAGTTTAGTCGGCGGGAGGGGTTTCGAGCAGTACTTC.

The V and J genes are TRBV6-6 and TRBJ2-7, with D tentatively TRBD2 (6 bases). Trimming removed 6 bases at V and 5 bases at J, with 17 bases between. The CDR3 length is 14 residues. Germline CDR1 is MNHNY and CDR2 is SVGAGI (reference sequence). The CDR3 region has the DNA TGTGCCAGCAGCCTAGCGACCGGATCGGACGAGCAGTACTTC. It encodes CASSLATGSDEQYF.

This clonotype appeared a few times. The chain links TRBV29-1 to TRBJ1-2; D is unresolved. V lost 8 bases to trimming and J lost 8 bases, with 12 bases between them. The CDR3 spans 10 residues. The germline V gene has CDR1 SQVTM and CDR2 ANQGSEA. The CDR3 reads CSIDEDGYTF. In DNA, the CDR3 is TGCAGCATCGACGAGGACGGCTACACCTTC. Full variable domain (rest looked up from reference TRBV29-1 and TRBJ1-2): SAVISQKPSRDICQRGTSLTIQCQVDSQVTMMFWYRQQPGQSLTLIATANQGSEATYESGFVIDKFPISRPNLTFSTLTVSNMSPEDSSIYLCSIDEDGYTFGSGTRLTVV.

Ten or more counts support this clonotype. The rearrangement uses TRBV7-8 and TRBJ2-1; 15 bases map to TRBD2. CDR3 size: 17 residues. V lost 5 bases, J lost 4 bases, and 6 bases stayed unmatched. From germline, CDR1 is SGHVS and CDR2 FQNEAQ. CDR3 region: CASSPGLAGGQYNEQFF. In DNA, the CDR3 is TGTGCCAGCAGCCCCGGACTAGCGGGGGGGCAATACAATGAGCAGTTCTTC.

In this sample, this clonotype turned up many times. The V gene is TRBV7-2, the J gene TRBJ2-3; TRBD2 might be the D (5 bases). The CDR3 is 16 amino acids. Germline CDR1 is SGHTA and CDR2 is FQGNSA. V lost 5 bases and J lost 2, with 17 bases in between. CDR3: CASSPSPAVATDTQYF. CDR3 DNA sequence: TGTGCCAGCAGCCCATCGCCAGCGGTCGCCACAGATACGCAGTATTTT.

This clonotype came up many times. The chain employs TRBV7-2 and TRBJ1-1; possibly TRBD1 for D (6 bases). Germline V gives CDR1 SGHTA, CDR2 FQGNSA. This CDR3 has 13 residues. Deletions cut 0 bases from V and 7 bases from J, with 9 bases between. This CDR3 is CASSLAGQSEAFF. The CDR3 DNA reads as TGTGCCAGCAGCTTAGCCGGACAGAGTGAAGCTTTCTTT.